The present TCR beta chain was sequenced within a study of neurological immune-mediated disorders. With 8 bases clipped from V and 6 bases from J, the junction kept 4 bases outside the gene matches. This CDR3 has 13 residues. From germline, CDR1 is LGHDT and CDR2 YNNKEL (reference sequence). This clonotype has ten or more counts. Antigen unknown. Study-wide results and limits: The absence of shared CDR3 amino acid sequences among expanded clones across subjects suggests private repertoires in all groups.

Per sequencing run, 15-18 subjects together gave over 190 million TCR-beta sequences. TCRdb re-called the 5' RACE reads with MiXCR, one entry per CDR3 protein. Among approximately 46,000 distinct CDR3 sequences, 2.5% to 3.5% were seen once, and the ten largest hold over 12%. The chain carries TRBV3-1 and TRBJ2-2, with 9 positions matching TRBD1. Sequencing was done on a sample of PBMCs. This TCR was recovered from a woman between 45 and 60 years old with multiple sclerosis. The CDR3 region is CASGYRGPGELFF. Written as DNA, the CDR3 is TGTGCCAGCGGGTACAGGGGGCCCGGGGAGCTGTTTTTT.